Below, 16 T cell receptor beta chains from the same sample are listed, as sequenced in a study of blood T cell repertoires in COVID-19. Here immunoSEQ multiplex PCR was the method, and the copy in TCRdb shows in-frame clones only, minus some. The sample has roughly 95,000 clones; over 70% are singletons. The sequencing sample was made of peripheral blood. The receptors were sampled from a man aged 55 to 70 with acute or convalescent COVID-19.

The chain has TRBV10-1 and TRBJ1-1; D not resolved. In germline, CDR1 is WNHNN, CDR2 SYGVQD (reference sequence). The CDR3 runs 12 residues. Between the trimmed V and J ends, which lost 4 bases and 4 bases, there was a span of 7 bases. CDR3 nucleotides: TGCGCCAGCAGTGCCCCGGGCACTGAAGCTTTCTTT. Translated, it gives CASSAPGTEAFF.

The chain employs TRBV19 and TRBJ2-4, with D possibly TRBD1 on 6 matching bases. Germline V lookup: CDR1 LNHDA, CDR2 SQIVND (reference sequence). V was cut by 2 bases and J by 3 bases, with 11 bases left in between. The CDR3 runs to 15 residues. The CDR3 loop is CASSIKQGVKNIQYF. DNA of the CDR3: TGTGCCAGTAGTATAAAACAGGGTGTCAAAAACATTCAGTACTTC.

The chain combines TRBV9 with TRBJ1-3; D uncertain. V shed 4 bases and J shed 4 bases, with 9 bases lying between them. The CDR3 spans 13 residues. Germline CDR1 is SGDLS and CDR2 is YYNGEE. As DNA, the CDR3 is TGTGCCAGCAGCTTGGAGGGAGGAAACACCATATATTTT. Translated: CASSLEGGNTIYF.

The chain links TRBV2 to TRBJ2-7; D not certain. The CDR3 consists of 11 residues. V shed 4 bases and J shed 3 bases, with 4 bases lying between them. Germline V gene lookup returns CDR1 SNHLY and CDR2 FYNNEI. CDR3 region: CASSAGYEQYV. CDR3 nucleotides: TGTGCCAGCAGTGCGGGCTACGAGCAGTACGTC.

The chain has TRBV29-1 and TRBJ1-2, with 7 nucleotides matching TRBD1. V lost 7 bases and J lost 4; bases outside the gene matches: 9. Germline V gene data show CDR1 as SQVTM and CDR2 as ANQGSEA. The CDR3 is 13 residues long. CDR3 nucleotides: TGCAGCGCCTCACAGGGGCCGCCCTATGGCTACACCTTC. Residues: CSASQGPPYGYTF.

The rearrangement joins TRBV18 to TRBJ2-7, with 7 bases aligning to TRBD1. This CDR3 comprises 12 residues. Germline V CDR1 and CDR2: KGHSH, LQKENI. J was trimmed by 5 bases and V by 6 bases; bases with no gene match: 4. CDR3 loop: CASSRQGDEQYF. The CDR3 nucleotides are TGTGCCAGCTCTCGGCAGGGGGACGAGCAGTACTTC.

CDR3 sequence: CASSIRENNQPQHF. The DNA of the CDR3 is TGTGCCAGCAGTATCCGGGAAAACAATCAGCCCCAGCATTTT. J is TRBJ1-5 and V is TRBV6-5; D unresolved. The CDR3 is 14 amino acids. The V end was cut by 5 bases, the J end by 3 bases, with 11 bases between. Germline V CDR1 and CDR2: MNHEY, SVGAGI.

The chain uses TRBV13 and TRBJ1-1; D gene uncertain. From germline, CDR1 is PRHDT and CDR2 FYEKMQ (reference sequence). Trimming pared 5 bases from V and 1 base from J, leaving 11 bases between. The CDR3 consists of 14 residues. In nucleotides, the CDR3 is TGTGCCAGCAGCATATTGACGGGGAACACTGAAGCTTTCTTT. This encodes CASSILTGNTEAFF.

The chain joins TRBV7-8 to TRBJ2-4; 7 bases are shared with TRBD1. The CDR3 consists of 18 residues. Trimming cost V 1 base and J 0 bases; bases outside gene matches: 9. Germline V CDR1 and CDR2: SGHVS, FQNEAQ. The chain's CDR3 is CASSLGPGTAIAKNIQYF. For the CDR3, the DNA is TGTGCCAGCAGCTTAGGGCCCGGGACAGCAATAGCCAAAAACATTCAGTACTTC.

This CDR3 reads CASSEGTVNQPQHF. CDR3 DNA: TGTGCCAGCAGTGAAGGGACAGTCAATCAGCCCCAGCATTTT. The V gene is TRBV2, the J gene TRBJ1-5; D possibly corresponds to TRBD1 (6 bases). CDR3 length: 14 amino acids. Germline CDR1 SNHLY, CDR2 FYNNEI. The V end lost 1 base, the J end lost 3 bases, and 7 bases lay between the germline ends.

The rearrangement links TRBV30 to TRBJ2-7; D is possibly TRBD1 (6 bases). Germline V gene lookup returns CDR1 GTSNPN and CDR2 SVGIG (reference sequence). This CDR3 contains 13 residues. Deletions cut 5 bases from V and 2 bases from J, with 13 bases between. The CDR3 spells CAWGPRGPYEQYF. CDR3 DNA: TGTGCCTGGGGCCCCAGGGGCCCCTACGAGCAGTACTTC.

J is TRBJ2-7 and V is TRBV6-5; possibly TRBD1 for D (6 bases). Per the germline V gene, CDR1 is MNHEY and CDR2 is SVGAGI. Trimming took 7 bases from V and 2 from J, leaving 12 bases between them. The length of the CDR3 is 13 residues. The CDR3: CASTDSTTYEQYV. The CDR3 DNA sequence: TGTGCCAGCACGGACAGCACTACCTACGAGCAGTACGTC.

This chain links TRBV19 with TRBJ2-6, with 11 bases matching TRBD1. V trimming: 7 bases; J trimming: 3 bases; junction bases outside the gene matches: 14. Germline-derived CDR1 and CDR2 are LNHDA and SQIVND (reference sequence). The CDR3 contains 19 residues. CDR3 DNA: TGTGCCAGTAACTTGTTCCCGGGACAGGGGGTCGTTGGGGCCAACGTCCTGACTTTC. Protein sequence: CASNLFPGQGVVGANVLTF. Based on the CDR3 plus reference TRBV19 and TRBJ2-6, the full variable domain is DGGITQSPKYLFRKEGQNVTLSCEQNLNHDAMYWYRQDPGQGLRLIYYSQIVNDFQKGDIAEGYSVSREKKESFPLTVTSAQKNPTAFYLCASNLFPGQGVVGANVLTFGAGSRLTVL.

This clone has a handful of counts. The V gene is TRBV27, the J gene TRBJ2-3; tentatively, D is TRBD1 (6 bases). Germline V gene sequence: CDR1 MNHEY, CDR2 SMNVEV (reference sequence). The CDR3 covers 12 residues. The V end was cut by 3 bases, the J end by 6 bases, with 7 bases between. CDR3 loop: CASSLQGDTQYF. The CDR3 coding sequence is TGTGCCAGCAGTTTGCAGGGGGATACGCAGTATTTT.

The V gene is TRBV13, the J gene TRBJ2-7; 16 nucleotides align to TRBD2. V was clipped by 1 base and J by 0 bases; unmatched bases: 3. Germline V CDR1 and CDR2: PRHDT, FYEKMQ (reference sequence). This CDR3 region has 18 residues. The CDR3 coding sequence is TGTGCCAGCAGCTTAGAGGGACTAGCGGGGGGGAGCTCCTACGAGCAGTACTTC. Protein sequence: CASSLEGLAGGSSYEQYF.

This rearrangement joins TRBV27 to TRBJ1-4; D possibly corresponds to TRBD1 (5 bases). This CDR3 region has 15 residues. The V end was cut by 2 bases, the J end by 3 bases, with 10 bases between. Germline values: CDR1 MNHEY, CDR2 SMNVEV (reference sequence). This chain's CDR3 is CASSLIGGANEKLFF. CDR3 nucleotides: TGTGCCAGCAGTTTAATTGGGGGGGCTAATGAAAAACTGTTTTTT.